This T cell receptor (beta chain) was found in a study of read filtering for tumor transcriptome and immune sequencing. Whole-study context: RNA-seq yielded only about 75 to 1273 TCR reads, IR-seq about 4 to 10.27 million.

This clonotype has a single count. The library was built from about 400 ng RNA with molecular barcoded adaptors for alpha/delta and beta/gamma chains. TCRdb reanalysed the reads using MiXCR and keeps one entry per CDR3 protein. The profile covers several hundred distinct CDR3 sequences, with 55% to 75% appearing a single time and approximately 63% taken by the ten largest. Sequencing used a population of CD138-negative cells sorted from bone marrow. The source of this sequence is a donor older than 35 with multiple myeloma. This table probably holds off-target reads from a library built for another chain.

The CDR3 DNA is TGCAGGCAATCTAGCGACTATAGCACAGATACGCAGTATTTT. Translating it yields CRQSSDYSTDTQYF. V gene TRBV20-1 combines with J gene TRBJ2-3, with D perhaps matching TRBD2 (6 bases). Germline lookup yields CDR1 DFQATT and CDR2 SNEGSKA (reference sequence). The CDR3 covers 14 residues.